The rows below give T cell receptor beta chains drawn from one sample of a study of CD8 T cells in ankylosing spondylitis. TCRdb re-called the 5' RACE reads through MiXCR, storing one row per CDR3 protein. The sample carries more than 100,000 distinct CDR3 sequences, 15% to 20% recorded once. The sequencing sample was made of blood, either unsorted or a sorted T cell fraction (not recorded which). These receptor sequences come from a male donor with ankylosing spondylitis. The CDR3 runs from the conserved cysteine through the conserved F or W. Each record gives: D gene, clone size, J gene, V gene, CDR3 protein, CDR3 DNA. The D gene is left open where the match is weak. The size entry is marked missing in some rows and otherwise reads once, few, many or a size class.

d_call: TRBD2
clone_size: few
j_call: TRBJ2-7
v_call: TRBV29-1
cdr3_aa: CSVEGSGRLEQYF
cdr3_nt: TGCAGCGTTGAGGGGAGCGGGAGGCTCGAGCAGTACTTC

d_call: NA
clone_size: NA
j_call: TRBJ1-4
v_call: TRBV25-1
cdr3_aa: CASSTGTTPFF
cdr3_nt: TGTGCCAGCAGTACCGGGACCACGCCGTTTTTT

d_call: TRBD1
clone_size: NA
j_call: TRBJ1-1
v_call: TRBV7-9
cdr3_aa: CASRSGTGKRGTEAFF
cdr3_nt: TGTGCCAGCAGATCCGGGACAGGGAAGAGGGGCACTGAAGCTTTCTTT

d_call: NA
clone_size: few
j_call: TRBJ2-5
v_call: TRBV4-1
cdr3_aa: CASSQVVVETQYF
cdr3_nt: TGCGCCAGCAGCCAAGTTGTTGTAGAGACCCAGTACTTC

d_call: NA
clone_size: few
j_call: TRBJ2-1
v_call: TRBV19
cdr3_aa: CASSIVGEPYNEQFF
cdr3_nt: TGTGCCAGTAGTATCGTAGGAGAGCCCTACAATGAGCAGTTCTTC

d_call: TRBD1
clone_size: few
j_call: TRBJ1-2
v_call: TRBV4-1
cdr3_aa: CASSQRVRGNYGYTF
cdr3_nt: TGCGCCAGCAGCCAGAGAGTCAGGGGGAACTATGGCTACACCTTC

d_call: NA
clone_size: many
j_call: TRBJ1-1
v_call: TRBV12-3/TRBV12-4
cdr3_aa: CASSTGPSTEAFF
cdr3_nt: TGTGCCAGCAGTACAGGGCCGAGCACTGAAGCTTTCTTT

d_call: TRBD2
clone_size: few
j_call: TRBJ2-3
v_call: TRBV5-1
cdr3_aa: CASSLGTSATDTQYF
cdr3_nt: TGCGCCAGCAGCTTGGGCACTAGCGCCACAGATACGCAGTATTTT

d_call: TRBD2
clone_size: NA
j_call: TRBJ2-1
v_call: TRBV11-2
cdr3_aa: CASSLVLGSGSEQFF
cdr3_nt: TGTGCCAGCAGCTTAGTTTTAGGTAGCGGGAGTGAGCAGTTCTTC

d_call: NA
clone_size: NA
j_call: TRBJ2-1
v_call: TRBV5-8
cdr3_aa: CASFGGGEQFF
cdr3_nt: TGTGCCAGCTTCGGGGGAGGTGAGCAGTTCTTC

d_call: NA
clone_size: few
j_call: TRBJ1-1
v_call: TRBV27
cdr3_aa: CASSLDGFGTEAFF
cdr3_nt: TGTGCCAGCAGTTTAGATGGGTTTGGGACTGAAGCTTTCTTT

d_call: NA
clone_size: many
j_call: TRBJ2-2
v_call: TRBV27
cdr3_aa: CASGGTNTGELFF
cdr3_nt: TGTGCCAGCGGGGGAACGAACACCGGGGAGCTGTTTTTT

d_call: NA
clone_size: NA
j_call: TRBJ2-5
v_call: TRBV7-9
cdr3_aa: CASMSETQYF
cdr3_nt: TGTGCCAGCATGTCGGAGACCCAGTACTTC

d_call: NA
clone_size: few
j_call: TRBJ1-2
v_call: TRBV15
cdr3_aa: CATSRATLDKGYGYTF
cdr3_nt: TGTGCCACCAGCAGAGCGACTCTGGATAAAGGCTATGGCTACACCTTC

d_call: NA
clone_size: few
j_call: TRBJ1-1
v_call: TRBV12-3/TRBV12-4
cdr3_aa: CASSPRDTQEDEAFF
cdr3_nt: TGTGCCAGCAGTCCGCGGGACACTCAGGAGGATGAAGCTTTCTTT

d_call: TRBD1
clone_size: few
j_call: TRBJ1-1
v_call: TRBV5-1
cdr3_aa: CASSTRQGPEAFF
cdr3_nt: TGCGCCAGCAGCACCCGACAGGGCCCTGAAGCTTTCTTT

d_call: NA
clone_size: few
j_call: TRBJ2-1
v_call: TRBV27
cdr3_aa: CASSDDQNEQFF
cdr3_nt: TGTGCCAGCAGTGACGATCAGAATGAGCAGTTCTTC

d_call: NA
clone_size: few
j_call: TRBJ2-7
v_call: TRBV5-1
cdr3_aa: CASSLSSVGKISYEQYF
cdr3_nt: TGCGCCAGCAGCTTGTCATCCGTGGGGAAAATCTCCTACGAGCAGTACTTC

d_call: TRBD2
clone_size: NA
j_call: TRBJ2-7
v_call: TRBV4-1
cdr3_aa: CASSRGLAVGYEQYF
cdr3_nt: TGCGCCAGCAGCCGCGGACTAGCGGTAGGCTACGAGCAGTACTTC

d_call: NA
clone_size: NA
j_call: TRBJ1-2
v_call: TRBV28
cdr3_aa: CAISETGPPSYTF
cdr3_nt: TGTGCCATCAGCGAAACCGGGCCCCCAAGCTACACCTTC

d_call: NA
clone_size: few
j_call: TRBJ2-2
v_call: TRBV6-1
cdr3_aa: CASSPHRGGTGELFF
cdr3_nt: TGTGCCAGCAGCCCACACCGCGGAGGGACCGGGGAGCTGTTTTTT

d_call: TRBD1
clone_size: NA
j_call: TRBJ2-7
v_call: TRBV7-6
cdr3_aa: CASSPRGLYEQYF
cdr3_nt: TGTGCCAGCAGCCCCAGGGGGCTCTACGAGCAGTACTTC

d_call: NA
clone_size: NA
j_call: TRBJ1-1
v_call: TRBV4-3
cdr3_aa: CASRRGPEAFF
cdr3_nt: TGCGCCAGCCGTCGGGGACCTGAAGCTTTCTTT

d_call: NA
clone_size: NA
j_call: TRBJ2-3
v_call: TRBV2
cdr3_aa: CASSEALLWDSTDTQYF
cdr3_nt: TGTGCCAGCAGTGAAGCGCTTCTTTGGGACAGCACAGATACGCAGTATTTT

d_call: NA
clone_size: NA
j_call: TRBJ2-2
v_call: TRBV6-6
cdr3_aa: CASSTTGELFF
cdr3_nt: TGTGCCAGCAGTACAACCGGGGAGCTGTTTTTT

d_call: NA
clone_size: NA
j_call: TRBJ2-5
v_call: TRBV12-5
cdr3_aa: CASGLAYQETQYF
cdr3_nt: TGTGCTAGTGGCTTGGCGTACCAAGAGACCCAGTACTTC

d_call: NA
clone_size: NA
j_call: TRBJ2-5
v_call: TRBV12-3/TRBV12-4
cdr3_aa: CASSLDSWTQYQETQYF
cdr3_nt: TGTGCCAGCAGTTTAGATTCCTGGACCCAGTACCAAGAGACCCAGTACTTC

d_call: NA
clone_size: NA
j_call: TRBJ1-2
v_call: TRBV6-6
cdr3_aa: CASSNGGGYGYTF
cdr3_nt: TGTGCCAGCAGTAACGGGGGTGGCTATGGCTACACCTTC

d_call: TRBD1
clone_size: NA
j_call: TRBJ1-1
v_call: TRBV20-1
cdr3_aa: CSARGPGAGGIDTEAFF
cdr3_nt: TGCAGTGCTAGAGGTCCTGGGGCAGGGGGGATAGACACTGAAGCTTTCTTT

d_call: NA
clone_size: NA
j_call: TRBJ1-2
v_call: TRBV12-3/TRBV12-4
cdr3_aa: CASSPMGDGYTF
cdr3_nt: TGTGCCAGCAGTCCCATGGGTGATGGCTACACCTTC

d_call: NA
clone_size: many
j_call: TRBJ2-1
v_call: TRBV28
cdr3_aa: CASSSYRVVNNEQFF
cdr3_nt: TGTGCCAGCAGTTCTTACAGGGTTGTGAACAATGAGCAGTTCTTC

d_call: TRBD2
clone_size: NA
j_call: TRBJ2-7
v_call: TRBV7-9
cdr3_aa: CASSHPRLAGGSYEQYF
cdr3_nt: TGTGCCAGCAGTCACCCTCGACTAGCGGGAGGCTCCTACGAGCAGTACTTC

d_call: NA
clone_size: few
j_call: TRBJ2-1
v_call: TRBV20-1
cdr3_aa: CSARVSGTTNEQFF
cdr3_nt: TGCAGTGCTAGGGTTAGCGGAACAACGAATGAGCAGTTCTTC

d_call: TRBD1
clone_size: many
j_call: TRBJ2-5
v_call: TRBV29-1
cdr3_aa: CSAEGGRSQETQYF
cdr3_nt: TGCAGCGCCGAAGGGGGCAGGTCCCAAGAGACCCAGTACTTC

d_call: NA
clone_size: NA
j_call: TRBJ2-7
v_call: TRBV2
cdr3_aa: CASSDSDEQYF
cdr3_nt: TGTGCCAGCAGTGATTCCGACGAGCAGTACTTC

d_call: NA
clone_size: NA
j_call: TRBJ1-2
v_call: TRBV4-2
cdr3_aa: CASSQVGGNGYTF
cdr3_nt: TGTGCCAGCAGCCAAGTGGGAGGGAATGGCTACACCTTC

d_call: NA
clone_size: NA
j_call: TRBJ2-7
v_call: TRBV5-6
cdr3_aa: CASSLQSGTYEQYF
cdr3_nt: TGTGCCAGCAGCTTGCAGAGCGGCACCTACGAGCAGTACTTC

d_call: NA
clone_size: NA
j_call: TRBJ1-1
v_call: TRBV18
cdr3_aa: CASSPSSSNTEAFF
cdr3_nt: TGTGCCAGCTCACCGTCCAGTTCGAACACTGAAGCTTTCTTT

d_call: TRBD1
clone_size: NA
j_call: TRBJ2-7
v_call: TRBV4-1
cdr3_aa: CASSQDQGAIVEQYF
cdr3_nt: TGCGCCAGCAGCCAAGATCAGGGGGCGATCGTCGAGCAGTACTTC